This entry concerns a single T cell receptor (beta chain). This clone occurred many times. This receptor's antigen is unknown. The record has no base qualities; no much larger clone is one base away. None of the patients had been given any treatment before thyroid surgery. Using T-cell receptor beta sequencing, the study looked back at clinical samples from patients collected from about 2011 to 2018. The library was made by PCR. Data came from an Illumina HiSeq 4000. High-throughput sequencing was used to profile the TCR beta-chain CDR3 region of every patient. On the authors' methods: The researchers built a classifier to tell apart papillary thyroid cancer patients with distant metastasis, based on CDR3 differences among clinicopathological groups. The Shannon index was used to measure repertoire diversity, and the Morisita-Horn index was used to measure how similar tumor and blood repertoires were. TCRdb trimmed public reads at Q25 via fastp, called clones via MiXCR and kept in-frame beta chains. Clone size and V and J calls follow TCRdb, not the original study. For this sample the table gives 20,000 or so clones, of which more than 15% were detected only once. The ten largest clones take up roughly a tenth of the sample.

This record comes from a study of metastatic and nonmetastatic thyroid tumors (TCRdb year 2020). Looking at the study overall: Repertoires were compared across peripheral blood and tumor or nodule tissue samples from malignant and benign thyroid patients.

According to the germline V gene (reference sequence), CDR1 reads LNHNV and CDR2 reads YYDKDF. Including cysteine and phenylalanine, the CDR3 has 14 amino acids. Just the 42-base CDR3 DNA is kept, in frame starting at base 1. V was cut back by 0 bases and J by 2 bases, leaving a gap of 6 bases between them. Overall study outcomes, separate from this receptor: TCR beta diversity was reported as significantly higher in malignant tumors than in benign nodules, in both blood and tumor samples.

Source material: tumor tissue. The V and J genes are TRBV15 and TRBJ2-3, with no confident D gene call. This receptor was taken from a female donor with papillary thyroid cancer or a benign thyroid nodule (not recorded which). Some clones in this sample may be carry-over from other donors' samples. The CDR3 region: CATSREGFTDTQYF. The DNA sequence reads TGTGCCACCAGCAGAGAGGGGTTCACAGATACGCAGTATTTT.